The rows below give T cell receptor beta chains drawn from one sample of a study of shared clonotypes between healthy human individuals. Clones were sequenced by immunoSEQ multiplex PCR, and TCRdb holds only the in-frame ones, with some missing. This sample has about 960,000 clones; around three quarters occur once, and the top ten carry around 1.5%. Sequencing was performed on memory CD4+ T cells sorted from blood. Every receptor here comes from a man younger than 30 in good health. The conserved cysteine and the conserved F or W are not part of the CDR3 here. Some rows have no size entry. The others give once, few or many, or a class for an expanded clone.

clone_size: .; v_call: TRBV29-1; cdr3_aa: SASSGGTYNEQF
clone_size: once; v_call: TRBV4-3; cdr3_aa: ASSQASAGLSNSSLH
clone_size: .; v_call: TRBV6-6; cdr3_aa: ASSYGLAGGNEQF
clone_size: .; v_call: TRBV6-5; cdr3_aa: ASSRHRDGAYEQY
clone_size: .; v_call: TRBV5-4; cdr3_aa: ASSPHGGWNYGYT
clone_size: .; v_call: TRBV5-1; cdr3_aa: ASSAGLAGETQY
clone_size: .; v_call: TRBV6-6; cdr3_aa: ASRRRDYEQY
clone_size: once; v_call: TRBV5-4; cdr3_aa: ASSLARGGNTIY
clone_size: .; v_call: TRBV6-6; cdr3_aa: ASSYRTSGRSYEQY
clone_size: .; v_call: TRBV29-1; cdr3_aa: SVVVNTEAF
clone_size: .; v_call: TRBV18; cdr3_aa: ASSATGALGETQY
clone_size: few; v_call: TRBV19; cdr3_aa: ASSIGGDYEQY
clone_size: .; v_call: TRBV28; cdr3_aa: ASRETGNTEAF
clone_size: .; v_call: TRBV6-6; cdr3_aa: ASSQGQLGNTIY
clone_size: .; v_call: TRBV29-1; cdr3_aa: SARQGATDTQY
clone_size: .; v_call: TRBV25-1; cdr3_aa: ASDGGLSREQY
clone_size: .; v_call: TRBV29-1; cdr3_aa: SVSSGQGWYEQY
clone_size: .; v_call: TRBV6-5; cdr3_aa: ASSSGTSRDTQY
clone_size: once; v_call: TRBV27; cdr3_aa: ASSWTGARAEAF
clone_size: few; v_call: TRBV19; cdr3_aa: ASLDRMNTEAF
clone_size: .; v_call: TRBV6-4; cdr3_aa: ASSAGTGGGETQY
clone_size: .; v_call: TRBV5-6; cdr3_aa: ASSSRRIMNTEAF
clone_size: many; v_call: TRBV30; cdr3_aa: AWGGVGSSGANVLT
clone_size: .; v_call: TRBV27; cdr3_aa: ASSPGDRINYGYT
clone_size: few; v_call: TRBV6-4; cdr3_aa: ASSPGANEKLF
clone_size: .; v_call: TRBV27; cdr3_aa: ASSSSIGMTGPNSPLH
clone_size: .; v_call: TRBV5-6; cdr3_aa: ASSLETGHTYEQY
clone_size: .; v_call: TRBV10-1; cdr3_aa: ASSDGYNEQF
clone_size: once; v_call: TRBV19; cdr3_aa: ASSIYRGALGYGYT